This record looks at one TCR beta chain sequence and its context. The antigen is unknown. With a much larger clone just one base away, this may be a read error. The sample is drawn from a study of blood T cells in healthy people across ages. Together with a sample-barcoded 5' primer, a J-beta primer mix was included in a second PCR lasting roughly 6 to 12 cycles. Template switching added a 12-random-nucleotide identifier to every cDNA molecule. TCRdb reprocessed the 5' RACE reads via MiXCR and lists one record per CDR3 protein. Found here are about 640,000 distinct CDR3 sequences, approximately 30% of them singletons; the top ten hold approximately 14%. Overall study findings and caveats: Both higher diversity and more naive CD4+ cells marked long-lived donors when set against aged donors. The study lacked donor CMV status, which possibly confounded expanded clonotype changes.

Extraction of total RNA produced a minimum of 5.5 micrograms from each sample. This CDR3 comprises 13 residues. V lost 3 bases to trimming and J lost 11 bases, with 19 bases between them. In germline, CDR1 is DFQATT, CDR2 SNEGSKA (reference sequence). This clonotype originated in a woman older than 75 in good health. The sequencing sample was made of blood. The chain is built from TRBV20-1 and TRBJ2-5; TRBD1 or TRBD2 may be the D gene (6 bases each). In DNA, the CDR3 is TGCAGTGCTAGCCTGGCCGGGGGCTACGGGCAGTACTTC. Its translation is CSASLAGGYGQYF.